The 9 T cell receptor beta chains below all came from one sample that was sequenced in a study of Ad26.COV2.S vaccination and SARS-CoV-2 variants. Treatment reported: some 19 received Ad26.COV2.S at low or high dose, single or two shots; about 5 received placebo; per-sample allocation not given. On day 63 after the first injection, vaccine and placebo recipients gave samples. Clones were sequenced by immunoSEQ multiplex PCR, and TCRdb holds only the in-frame ones, with some missing. The repertoire consists of a few hundred thousand clones, with about nine tenths occurring once and the leading ten covering roughly 3.6%. Sequencing was performed on peripheral blood, taken in a trial of Ad26.COV2.S vaccine versus placebo. These receptors were taken from a person aged 18-60 years who received the Ad26.COV2.S COVID-19 vaccine or a placebo.

The chain joins TRBV3-1 (or the pseudogene TRBV3-2) to TRBJ1-3; D not certain. Germline V gene lookup returns CDR1 LGHDT and CDR2 YNNKEL (reference sequence). Trimming removed 0 bases at V and 2 bases at J, with 8 bases between. The CDR3 covers 15 residues. The CDR3 DNA sequence: TGTGCCAGCAGCCAAGAGAGGGTAACTGGAAACACCATATATTTT. This encodes CASSQERVTGNTIYF.

This chain connects TRBV19 to TRBJ1-1; D is ambiguous. Trimming cost V 5 bases and J 5 bases, with 12 bases left between them. The CDR3 contains 13 residues. The V gene's germline CDR1 is LNHDA and CDR2 SQIVND (reference sequence). The CDR3 region has the DNA TGTGCCAGTAGTGCCCAGAGGGAGACTGAAGCTTTCTTT. This gives the protein CASSAQRETEAFF.

The rearrangement uses TRBV7-9 and TRBJ1-4; D gene unclear. The V and J ends lost 5 bases and 8 bases respectively, with 15 bases between them. Germline CDR1 SEHNR, CDR2 FQNEAQ (reference sequence). CDR3 length: 14 residues. The CDR3: CASSTGGGGEKLFF. Written as DNA, the CDR3 is TGTGCCAGCAGCACGGGCGGTGGTGGGGAAAAACTGTTTTTT.

The chain combines TRBV5-1 with TRBJ2-2; D gene ambiguous. CDR1 SGHRS and CDR2 YFSETQ come from the germline V gene. There are 15 residues in the CDR3. V was pared by 4 bases and J by 1 base, with 11 bases between. The CDR3 DNA follows: TGCGCCAGCAGCAGGCCGGACGGGAACACCGGGGAGCTGTTTTTT. It specifies CASSRPDGNTGELFF.

V and J are TRBV19 and TRBJ2-2; TRBD2 might be the D (6 bases). Trimming took 3 bases from V and 6 from J, leaving 8 bases between them. This CDR3 region has 13 residues. Germline loops: CDR1 LNHDA, CDR2 SQIVND (reference sequence). CDR3 loop: CASSMEGSGELFF. In DNA form, the CDR3 reads TGTGCCAGTAGTATGGAGGGGTCCGGGGAGCTGTTTTTT.

The V call is TRBV3-1 (or the pseudogene TRBV3-2), the J call TRBJ2-1, with D perhaps matching TRBD1 (5 bases). Germline V gene lookup returns CDR1 LGHDT and CDR2 YNNKEL (reference sequence). The CDR3 consists of 16 residues. The V end lost 1 base, the J end lost 9 bases, and 19 bases lay between the germline ends. Written as DNA, the CDR3 is TGTGCCAGCAGCCAAGGGGTAAAAAGGGGTGTCCCTGAGCAGTTCTTC. Its protein product is CASSQGVKRGVPEQFF.

This clone was detected once. V gene TRBV4-3 combines with J gene TRBJ1-1, with a tentative D call TRBD1 (5 bases). The germline V and J ends were trimmed by 4 bases and 3 bases, with 9 bases remaining between them. Germline values: CDR1 LGHNA, CDR2 YSLEER. This CDR3 comprises 13 residues. The CDR3 is CASSRGDYTEAFF. The CDR3 nucleotides read TGCGCCAGCAGCCGAGGGGACTACACTGAAGCTTTCTTT.

The J gene is TRBJ2-3, the V gene TRBV29-1; 9 bases align to TRBD1. J lost 6 bases, V lost 0 bases, and 10 bases had no gene match. The germline CDR1 and CDR2 sequences are SQVTM and ANQGSEA. The length of the CDR3 is 16 residues. CDR3 in DNA: TGCAGCGTTGAAGACCCAGGGACAGGGAAAGTCGATACGCAGTATTTT. It is translated as CSVEDPGTGKVDTQYF.

V gene TRBV21-1 combines with J gene TRBJ1-2. TRBV21-1 constitutes a pseudogene. The CDR3 is made up of 17 amino acids. CDR3 nucleotide sequence: TGTGCCAGCAGCAAAGGGTTTCGTCCGGGTGCGGACTATGGCTACACCTTC. This sequence encodes CASSKGFRPGADYGYTF.